Shown below are 6 T cell receptor beta chains from a single sample sequenced in a study of T cell responses to AZD1222 COVID-19 vaccine. Libraries were prepared by immunoSEQ multiplex PCR; TCRdb keeps only in-frame clonotypes and omits some of them. Found here are about 92,000 clones, 88% of them singletons; the top ten hold about 5.8%. The starting material was peripheral blood, obtained on day 0 of AZD1222 vaccination. Receptors originate from an adult in good health.

The rearrangement uses TRBV14 and TRBJ1-2; perhaps TRBD1 as D (5 bases). Germline CDR1 and CDR2: SGHDN and FVKESK. This CDR3 is 14 amino acids long. The V end lost 4 bases, the J end lost 8 bases, and 17 bases lay between the germline ends. The CDR3 DNA is TGTGCCAGCAGCCGCCCCGGGCAGGGTGCGGGCTACACCTTC. Translated, it gives CASSRPGQGAGYTF.

This chain connects TRBV7-8 to TRBJ2-7, with 11 bases identical to TRBD2. This CDR3 spans 16 amino acids. The V segment lost 1 base and the J segment 3 bases; nucleotides outside the gene matches: 5. From germline, CDR1 is SGHVS and CDR2 FQNEAQ. CDR3 in amino acids: CASSLVTSGIYYEQYF. CDR3 coding DNA: TGTGCCAGCAGCTTAGTGACTAGCGGGATCTACTACGAGCAGTACTTC.

This rearrangement joins TRBV27 to TRBJ2-1, with 9 bases identical to TRBD2. CDR3 length equals 14 residues. In germline, CDR1 is MNHEY, CDR2 SMNVEV (reference sequence). Trimming removed 6 bases from V and 10 bases from J; junction bases left unmatched: 10. CDR3 coding DNA: TGTGCCAGCAGCATAGCGGGAGCCCATCGGGAGCAGTTCTTC. Its protein product is CASSIAGAHREQFF.

This clone was counted once. The V and J genes are TRBV4-1 and TRBJ2-1; no clear D gene. Germline lookup yields CDR1 MGHRA and CDR2 YSYEKL. The CDR3 totals 12 residues. Deletions cut 4 bases from V and 12 bases from J, with 13 bases between. The CDR3 loop reads CASSLELIGQFF. CDR3 in DNA: TGCGCCAGCAGCCTCGAGCTTATAGGGCAGTTCTTC.

This chain joins TRBV7-9 and TRBJ2-2, with D perhaps assigned TRBD1 or TRBD2 (5 bases each). Trimming removed 3 bases from V and 0 bases from J, with 11 bases in between. CDR3 length: 16 amino acids. Germline CDR1 reads SEHNR; CDR2 reads FQNEAQ (reference sequence). The CDR3 sequence: CASSLGQGANTGELFF. DNA of the CDR3: TGTGCCAGCAGCTTGGGGCAGGGAGCGAACACCGGGGAGCTGTTTTTT.

V is TRBV6-5 and J is TRBJ1-2; D possibly corresponds to TRBD1 (6 bases). Germline values: CDR1 MNHEY, CDR2 SVGAGI. This CDR3 has 13 residues. The CDR3 region has the DNA TGTGCTAGTTGGGGGGCGGGTGAATATGGCTACACCTTC. Its translation: CASWGAGEYGYTF.